This T cell receptor (beta chain) was identified in a study of shared T cell receptors in the human thymus. Trimming shortened V by 2 bases and J by 3 bases, and 7 bases separated the two germline ends. This CDR3 is built from 13 residues. The germline V gene encodes CDR1 SGHTA and CDR2 FQGTGA. Clones were read by immunoSEQ multiplex PCR, and TCRdb kept only the in-frame ones, dropping some. This table holds about 540,000 clones, 70% to 80% found once. The same data also contributed to another study, on human thymus T cells.

The receptor comes from a boy under two years old with a congenital heart defect. The genes are TRBV7-3 and TRBJ2-5; D ambiguous. Sequenced input: thymocytes. Here the CDR3 reads CASSLRTEETQYF. The CDR3, as DNA: TGTGCCAGCAGCTTACGCACTGAAGAGACCCAGTACTTC.